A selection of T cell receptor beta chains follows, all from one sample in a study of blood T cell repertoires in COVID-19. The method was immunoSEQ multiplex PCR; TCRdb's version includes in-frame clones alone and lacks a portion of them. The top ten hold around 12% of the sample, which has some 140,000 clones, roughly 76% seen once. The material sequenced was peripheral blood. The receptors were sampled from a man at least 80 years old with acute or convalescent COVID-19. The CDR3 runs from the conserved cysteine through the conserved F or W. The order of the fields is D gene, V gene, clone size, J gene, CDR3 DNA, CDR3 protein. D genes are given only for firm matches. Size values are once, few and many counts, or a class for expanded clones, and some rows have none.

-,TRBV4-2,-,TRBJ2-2,TGTGCCAGCAGCCAAGATCTTGGCGGGGCGCGAGGCTCCGGGGAGCTGTTTTTT,CASSQDLGGARGSGELFF
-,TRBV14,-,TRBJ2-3,TGTGCCAGCAGTCGACTAACCCCTGCTGGCACAGATACGCAGTATTTT,CASSRLTPAGTDTQYF
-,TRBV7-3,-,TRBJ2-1,TGTGCCAGCAGCTTAATCGGACAAACCAATGAGCAGTTCTTC,CASSLIGQTNEQFF
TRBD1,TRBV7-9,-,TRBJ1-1,TGTGCCAGCAGCAGAACCGGGACAGGGGGCAAAGGTGAAGCTTTCTTT,CASSRTGTGGKGEAFF
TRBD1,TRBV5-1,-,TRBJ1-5,TGCGCCAGCAGCTTGTCGGGACAGAATCAGCCCCAGCATTTT,CASSLSGQNQPQHF
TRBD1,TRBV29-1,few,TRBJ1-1,TGCAGCGTCGCCTCCGGGACAGGGAACACTGAAGCTTTCTTT,CSVASGTGNTEAFF
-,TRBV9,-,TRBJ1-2,TGTGCCAGCAGCTCGACAGGAGCACGGTATGGCTACACCTTC,CASSSTGARYGYTF
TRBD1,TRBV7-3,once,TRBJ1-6,TGTGCCAGCAGCTCGGACAGGGGAAGACCCCTCCACTTT,CASSSDRGRPLHF
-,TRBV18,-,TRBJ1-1,TGTGCCAGCTCACCCGCCAGGGATTACACTGAAGCTTTCTTT,CASSPARDYTEAFF
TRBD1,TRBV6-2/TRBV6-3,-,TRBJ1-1,TGTGCCAGCAGTTTGGACAGGGCGAGCACTGAAGCTTTCTTT,CASSLDRASTEAFF
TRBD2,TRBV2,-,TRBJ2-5,TGTGCCAGCAGAACGGGGGGCCAAGAGACCCAGTACTTC,CASRTGGQETQYF
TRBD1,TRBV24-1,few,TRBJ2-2,TGTGCCACCAGTGATCCACAGGGGAGCACCGGGGAGCTGTTTTTT,CATSDPQGSTGELFF
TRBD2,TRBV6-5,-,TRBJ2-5,TGTGCCAGCAGTTACCGGACTAGGCAAGAGACCCAGTACTTC,CASSYRTRQETQYF
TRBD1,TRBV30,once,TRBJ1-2,TGTGCCTGGAGTCGGGACAGTAATGGCTACACCTTC,CAWSRDSNGYTF
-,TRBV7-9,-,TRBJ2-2,TGTGCCAGCAGCTCCCCGGGACTTTCAACCGGGGAGCTGTTTTTT,CASSSPGLSTGELFF
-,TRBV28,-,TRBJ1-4,TGTGCCAGCACGTTTTCGAGGGATGGTGAAAAACTGTTTTTT,CASTFSRDGEKLFF
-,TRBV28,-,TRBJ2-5,TGTGCCAGCAGCCCCGTGACAGCCGTAGGGGAGACCCAGTACTTC,CASSPVTAVGETQYF
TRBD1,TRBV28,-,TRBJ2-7,TGTGCCAGCAGTCCGTGGACAGGCGGCCCTGGCGAGCAGTACTTC,CASSPWTGGPGEQYF
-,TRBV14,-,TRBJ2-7,TGTGCCAGCAGCCTTAGGGGTTTGCAGTACTTC,CASSLRGLQYF
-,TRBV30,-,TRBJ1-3,TGTGCCTGGAGTCAGGGACTCTCCCCGGATGGAAACACCATATATTTT,CAWSQGLSPDGNTIYF
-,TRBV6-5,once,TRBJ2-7,TGTGCCGTGGTTACTAGGTACGAGCAGTACTTC,CAVVTRYEQYF
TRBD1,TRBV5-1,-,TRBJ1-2,TGCGCCAGCAGCTTGGAGAGGGGGCTAGATGGCTACACCTTC,CASSLERGLDGYTF
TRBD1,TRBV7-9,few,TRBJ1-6,TGTGCCAGCAGCTCACGGGACACTTCAGGGGGAGATTCACCCCTCCACTTT,CASSSRDTSGGDSPLHF
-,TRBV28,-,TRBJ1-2,TGTGCCAGCGGGACAAAACGGGGTGGCTACACCTTC,CASGTKRGGYTF
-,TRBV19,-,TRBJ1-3,TGTGCCAGTAGTGGGACTGGTGGAAACACCATATATTTT,CASSGTGGNTIYF
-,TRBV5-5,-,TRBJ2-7,TGTGCCAGCAGCTTGGTTACAGGCTCCTACGAGCAGTACTTC,CASSLVTGSYEQYF
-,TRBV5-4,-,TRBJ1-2,TGTGCCAGCAGCCGCTTAACAGGGATACGGAACTATGGCTACACCTTC,CASSRLTGIRNYGYTF
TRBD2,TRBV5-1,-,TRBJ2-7,TGCGCCAGCAGCTCCGGACTAGCGGGGGCCGAGCAGTACTTC,CASSSGLAGAEQYF
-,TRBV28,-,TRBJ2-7,TGTGCCAGCAGTGAAATACTAGTATGGGGGGGCCCTAACGAGCAGTACTTC,CASSEILVWGGPNEQYF
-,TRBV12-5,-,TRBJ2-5,TGTGCTAGTGGTTTTTCGGCAGAGGGAGAGACCCAGTACTTC,CASGFSAEGETQYF
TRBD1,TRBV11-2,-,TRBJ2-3,TGTGCCAGCAGCTCTGTCAGGGGGCCAGATACGCAGTATTTT,CASSSVRGPDTQYF
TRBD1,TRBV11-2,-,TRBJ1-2,TGTGCCAGCAGCTTAGATCCAAGGGGGCATGGCTACACCTTC,CASSLDPRGHGYTF
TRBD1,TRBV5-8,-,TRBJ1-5,TGTGCCAGCAGGCCGACAGGGGCTCAGCCCCAGCATTTT,CASRPTGAQPQHF
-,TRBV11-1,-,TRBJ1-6,TGTGCCAGCAGCTTTAGGCAGGGGAATTCACCCCTCCACTTT,CASSFRQGNSPLHF
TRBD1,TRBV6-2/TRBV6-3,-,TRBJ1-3,TGTGCCAGCAGTTACGGCGGGACAGGGGCCTCTGGAAACACCATATATTTT,CASSYGGTGASGNTIYF
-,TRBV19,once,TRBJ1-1,TGTGCCAGTAGGAAGGCAGGTAACATGAACACTGAAGCTTTCTTT,CASRKAGNMNTEAFF
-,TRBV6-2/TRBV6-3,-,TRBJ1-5,TGTGCCAGCAGTGACGACAGGCGTAATCAGCCCCAGCATTTT,CASSDDRRNQPQHF
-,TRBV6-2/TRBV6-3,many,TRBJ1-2,TGTGCCAGCAGCGCCGCTCAGGGGAAACGAGGCGGCTACACCTTC,CASSAAQGKRGGYTF
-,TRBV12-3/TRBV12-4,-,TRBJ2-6,TGTGCCAGCACCCCCTTTGGGGCCAACGTCCTGACTTTC,CASTPFGANVLTF
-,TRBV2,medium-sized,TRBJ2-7,TGTGCCAGCAGCCCCGGGTCCTTGTCCTACGAGCAGTACTTC,CASSPGSLSYEQYF
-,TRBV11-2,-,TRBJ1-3,TGTGCCAGCAGCTTATATCCTGGAAACACCATATATTTT,CASSLYPGNTIYF
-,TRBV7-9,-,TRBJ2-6,TGTGCCAGCAGCCCGCGACAGGCCTCTGGGGCCAACGTCCTGACTTTC,CASSPRQASGANVLTF